The clone carrying this T cell receptor (beta chain) turned up a few times. This record comes from a study of response to subunit inactivated influenza vaccine. Germline values: CDR1 DFQATT, CDR2 SNEGSKA (reference sequence). The V end was cut by 3 bases, the J end by 9 bases, with 6 bases between. This CDR3 is 11 amino acids long. One entry per CDR3 protein, called by TCRdb with MiXCR from the RT-PCR reads. The sample consists of approximately 310,000 distinct CDR3 sequences, 21% of them appearing once. Sequencing used PBMCs from blood, obtained approximately 20 months after vaccination. This TCR came from a man aged 50-75 years who received an inactivated influenza vaccine. The chain couples TRBV20-1 to TRBJ1-6; D remains unclear. The chain's CDR3 is CSASTSSPLHF. The CDR3 DNA follows: TGCAGTGCTAGTACAAGTTCACCCCTCCACTTT.